The rows below give T cell receptor beta chains drawn from one sample of a study of radiation and T cells in renal cell carcinoma. Produced via immunoSEQ multiplex PCR; TCRdb's table is partial and in-frame only. The table has over 35,000 clones, about 82% seen once. The starting material was blood, obtained from a patient whose treatment included radiotherapy and nephrectomy. These receptors were obtained from a woman between 65 and 79 years old with renal cell carcinoma. Each CDR3 is given with its conserved first and last residue. Fields, in order: CDR3 protein, CDR3 DNA, J gene, V gene, clone size, D gene. A D gene is named only where the DNA matches it firmly. A clone size is listed for some rows: how often the clone was seen (once, few, many), or a class if it is expanded.

CDR3aa: CASSLASGLAGVREQFF
CDR3nt: TGCGCCAGCAGCTTGGCTAGTGGGTTAGCGGGAGTTCGGGAGCAGTTCTTC
j_gene: TRBJ2-1
v_gene: TRBV5-1
abundance: .
d_gene: TRBD2

CDR3aa: CASSSRGLGANVLTF
CDR3nt: TGTGCCAGCAGCTCCAGGGGGTTGGGGGCCAACGTCCTGACTTTC
j_gene: TRBJ2-6
v_gene: TRBV7-6
abundance: once
d_gene: TRBD1

CDR3aa: CASSEGGYTF
CDR3nt: TGTGCCAGCAGTGAGGGCGGCTACACCTTC
j_gene: TRBJ1-2
v_gene: TRBV2
abundance: .
d_gene: .

CDR3aa: CASSHPGQGFADEQFF
CDR3nt: TGTGCCAGCAGTCATCCGGGACAGGGTTTTGCGGATGAGCAGTTCTTC
j_gene: TRBJ2-1
v_gene: TRBV2
abundance: few
d_gene: TRBD1

CDR3aa: CAISSNTGIGNTEAFF
CDR3nt: TGTGCCATCAGTTCCAATACCGGGATAGGGAACACTGAAGCTTTCTTT
j_gene: TRBJ1-1
v_gene: TRBV10-3
abundance: .
d_gene: .

CDR3aa: CASSEDFGLVTDTQYF
CDR3nt: TGTGCCAGCAGTGAAGATTTTGGACTAGTCACAGATACGCAGTATTTT
j_gene: TRBJ2-3
v_gene: TRBV6-1
abundance: once
d_gene: TRBD2

CDR3aa: CASSFNVAGELFF
CDR3nt: TGTGCCAGCAGCTTTAATGTCGCCGGGGAGCTGTTTTTT
j_gene: TRBJ2-2
v_gene: TRBV7-6
abundance: .
d_gene: .

CDR3aa: CASSTHGTDTQYF
CDR3nt: TGTGCCAGTAGTACTCACGGGACAGATACGCAGTATTTT
j_gene: TRBJ2-3
v_gene: TRBV19
abundance: .
d_gene: .

CDR3aa: CASSQDRPRRTSYNEQFF
CDR3nt: TGCGCCAGCAGCCAAGATAGGCCTAGGAGAACCTCCTACAATGAGCAGTTCTTC
j_gene: TRBJ2-1
v_gene: TRBV4-1
abundance: .
d_gene: .

CDR3aa: CASSSLPRGPRLNTEAFF
CDR3nt: TGCGCCAGCAGCTCCTTACCACGGGGCCCAAGATTGAACACTGAAGCTTTCTTT
j_gene: TRBJ1-1
v_gene: TRBV5-1
abundance: .
d_gene: .

CDR3aa: CASSEVGSLTYEQYF
CDR3nt: TGTGCCAGCAGTGAAGTGGGGTCCCTCACCTACGAGCAGTACTTC
j_gene: TRBJ2-7
v_gene: TRBV6-1
abundance: .
d_gene: .

CDR3aa: CASSHTGTLSYNEQFF
CDR3nt: TGTGCCAGCAGCCATACCGGGACACTCTCCTACAATGAGCAGTTCTTC
j_gene: TRBJ2-1
v_gene: TRBV5-4
abundance: .
d_gene: .

CDR3aa: CASSLEGQGAYGYTF
CDR3nt: TGTGCCAGCAGCTTAGAGGGACAGGGGGCCTATGGCTACACCTTC
j_gene: TRBJ1-2
v_gene: TRBV7-2
abundance: .
d_gene: TRBD1

CDR3aa: CASSLPLAGGNTGELFF
CDR3nt: TGTGCCAGCAGCTTGCCCTTAGCGGGAGGGAACACCGGGGAGCTGTTTTTT
j_gene: TRBJ2-2
v_gene: TRBV5-4
abundance: .
d_gene: TRBD2

CDR3aa: CATSRENRQGYGYTF
CDR3nt: TGTGCCACCAGCAGAGAAAACCGACAAGGCTATGGCTACACCTTC
j_gene: TRBJ1-2
v_gene: TRBV15
abundance: .
d_gene: .

CDR3aa: CASSPGTGNTGELFF
CDR3nt: TGTGCCAGCAGTCCCGGGACAGGGAACACCGGGGAGCTGTTTTTT
j_gene: TRBJ2-2
v_gene: TRBV6-5
abundance: .
d_gene: TRBD1

CDR3aa: CASGGDSHYGYTF
CDR3nt: TGTGCCAGCGGGGGGGACAGCCACTATGGCTACACCTTC
j_gene: TRBJ1-2
v_gene: TRBV2
abundance: .
d_gene: TRBD1

CDR3aa: CASSFTGNTEAFF
CDR3nt: TGTGCCAGCAGTTTCACCGGAAACACTGAAGCTTTCTTT
j_gene: TRBJ1-1
v_gene: TRBV27
abundance: once
d_gene: .

CDR3aa: CASSETSGETEAFF
CDR3nt: TGTGCCAGCAGCGAGACTTCAGGGGAGACTGAAGCTTTCTTT
j_gene: TRBJ1-1
v_gene: TRBV9
abundance: .
d_gene: .

CDR3aa: CASSGGRRSNQPQHF
CDR3nt: TGTGCCAGCAGTGGGGGGCGGAGGAGCAATCAGCCCCAGCATTTT
j_gene: TRBJ1-5
v_gene: TRBV2
abundance: once
d_gene: .

CDR3aa: CASSDRQGASNEQFF
CDR3nt: TGTGCCAGCAGTGACCGACAGGGGGCGAGCAATGAGCAGTTCTTC
j_gene: TRBJ2-1
v_gene: TRBV6-1
abundance: once
d_gene: TRBD1

CDR3aa: CASSPGVRAAVYEQYF
CDR3nt: TGTGCCAGTAGTCCAGGGGTGAGGGCCGCCGTATACGAGCAGTACTTC
j_gene: TRBJ2-7
v_gene: TRBV19
abundance: .
d_gene: .

CDR3aa: CASSLNPPTGANVLTF
CDR3nt: TGTGCCAGCAGCTTAAATCCCCCAACTGGGGCCAACGTCCTGACTTTC
j_gene: TRBJ2-6
v_gene: TRBV7-6
abundance: .
d_gene: .

CDR3aa: CASSQEEYSNQPQHF
CDR3nt: TGTGCCAGCAGCCAAGAGGAGTATAGCAATCAGCCCCAGCATTTT
j_gene: TRBJ1-5
v_gene: TRBV4-2
abundance: .
d_gene: .

CDR3aa: CASSQGAGTEAFF
CDR3nt: TGTGCCAGCAGCCAGGGGGCAGGTACTGAAGCTTTCTTT
j_gene: TRBJ1-1
v_gene: TRBV6-4
abundance: .
d_gene: TRBD1

CDR3aa: CATGGGPAYEQYF
CDR3nt: TGTGCTACCGGCGGGGGGCCAGCCTACGAGCAGTACTTC
j_gene: TRBJ2-7
v_gene: TRBV6-6
abundance: .
d_gene: TRBD2

CDR3aa: CASSSSTGSNTGELFF
CDR3nt: TGTGCCAGCAGCTCCTCGACAGGGTCGAACACCGGGGAGCTGTTTTTT
j_gene: TRBJ2-2
v_gene: TRBV7-8
abundance: .
d_gene: TRBD1

CDR3aa: CASSLELNEKLFF
CDR3nt: TGTGCCAGCAGCCTAGAGCTTAATGAAAAACTGTTTTTT
j_gene: TRBJ1-4
v_gene: TRBV7-9
abundance: few
d_gene: .

CDR3aa: CASSVDGRYNEQFF
CDR3nt: TGTGCCAGCAGCGTAGATGGCCGCTACAATGAGCAGTTCTTC
j_gene: TRBJ2-1
v_gene: TRBV9
abundance: .
d_gene: .

CDR3aa: CASTPTGNNEQFF
CDR3nt: TGTGCCAGCACCCCGACTGGTAACAATGAGCAGTTCTTC
j_gene: TRBJ2-1
v_gene: TRBV6-1
abundance: .
d_gene: .

CDR3aa: CASRRVYPPNEQFF
CDR3nt: TGTGCCAGCCGGCGGGTCTACCCCCCTAATGAGCAGTTCTTC
j_gene: TRBJ2-1
v_gene: TRBV7-2
abundance: .
d_gene: .

CDR3aa: CASSLSQGNVLYEQYF
CDR3nt: TGTGCCAGCAGTTTAAGTCAGGGGAACGTTTTATACGAGCAGTACTTC
j_gene: TRBJ2-7
v_gene: TRBV6-5
abundance: .
d_gene: .

CDR3aa: CASSIIETSGYNEQFF
CDR3nt: TGTGCCAGTAGTATAATTGAGACTAGCGGATACAATGAGCAGTTCTTC
j_gene: TRBJ2-1
v_gene: TRBV19
abundance: .
d_gene: TRBD2

CDR3aa: CASSEYGTDRGELFF
CDR3nt: TGCGCCAGCAGTGAGTACGGGACAGACCGAGGGGAGCTGTTTTTT
j_gene: TRBJ2-2
v_gene: TRBV10-2
abundance: .
d_gene: TRBD1

CDR3aa: CATTKRLFTGELFF
CDR3nt: TGCGCCACGACGAAACGGTTGTTCACCGGGGAGCTGTTTTTT
j_gene: TRBJ2-2
v_gene: TRBV10-1
abundance: few
d_gene: .

CDR3aa: CATSRESGTYQETQYF
CDR3nt: TGTGCCACCAGCAGAGAGAGTGGGACATACCAAGAGACCCAGTACTTC
j_gene: TRBJ2-5
v_gene: TRBV15
abundance: .
d_gene: .

CDR3aa: CASSPPGGYGYTF
CDR3nt: TGTGCCAGCAGCCCTCCGGGGGGCTATGGCTACACCTTC
j_gene: TRBJ1-2
v_gene: TRBV7-9
abundance: .
d_gene: .

CDR3aa: CASSQELGQMNTEAFF
CDR3nt: TGCGCCAGCAGCCAAGAATTGGGCCAGATGAACACTGAAGCTTTCTTT
j_gene: TRBJ1-1
v_gene: TRBV4-1
abundance: few
d_gene: .

CDR3aa: CASSLGAGNRPGELFF
CDR3nt: TGTGCCAGCAGCCTGGGGGCCGGGAATAGGCCCGGGGAGCTGTTTTTT
j_gene: TRBJ2-2
v_gene: TRBV7-6
abundance: once
d_gene: .

CDR3aa: CASRDRASNQPQHF
CDR3nt: TGTGCCAGCCGGGACAGGGCATCCAATCAGCCCCAGCATTTT
j_gene: TRBJ1-5
v_gene: TRBV2
abundance: .
d_gene: TRBD1

CDR3aa: CAWTVDVGAEAFF
CDR3nt: TGTGCCTGGACCGTCGACGTGGGGGCTGAAGCTTTCTTT
j_gene: TRBJ1-1
v_gene: TRBV30
abundance: .
d_gene: .

CDR3aa: CASSVSGAEDTQYF
CDR3nt: TGTGCCAGCAGTGTATCAGGGGCGGAAGATACGCAGTATTTT
j_gene: TRBJ2-3
v_gene: TRBV6-1
abundance: .
d_gene: .

CDR3aa: CASSFFSGGATGELFF
CDR3nt: TGTGCCAGCAGCTTTTTTAGCGGGGGGGCTACCGGGGAGCTGTTTTTT
j_gene: TRBJ2-2
v_gene: TRBV7-2
abundance: .
d_gene: TRBD2

CDR3aa: CASSPRRGWQGNDTQYF
CDR3nt: TGTGCCAGCAGCCCCCGGAGGGGGTGGCAGGGAAACGATACGCAGTATTTT
j_gene: TRBJ2-3
v_gene: TRBV7-9
abundance: .
d_gene: .

CDR3aa: CASSFVGGSGFADTQYF
CDR3nt: TGTGCCAGCAGCTTCGTCGGGGGGAGTGGTTTTGCAGATACGCAGTATTTT
j_gene: TRBJ2-3
v_gene: TRBV5-6
abundance: .
d_gene: TRBD2

CDR3aa: CASSEVLNRAGNQPQHF
CDR3nt: TGTGCCAGCAGTGAAGTTCTAAACCGAGCGGGCAATCAGCCCCAGCATTTT
j_gene: TRBJ1-5
v_gene: TRBV6-1
abundance: .
d_gene: .

CDR3aa: CASSPNPRVGETQYF
CDR3nt: TGTGCCAGCAGCCCCAACCCAAGGGTCGGAGAGACCCAGTACTTC
j_gene: TRBJ2-5
v_gene: TRBV6-5
abundance: .
d_gene: .

CDR3aa: CASTSSSYNEQFF
CDR3nt: TGTGCCAGTACTTCCAGCTCCTACAATGAGCAGTTCTTC
j_gene: TRBJ2-1
v_gene: TRBV19
abundance: .
d_gene: .

CDR3aa: CASSVGPEGEQFF
CDR3nt: TGTGCCAGCAGCGTCGGCCCAGAGGGTGAGCAGTTCTTC
j_gene: TRBJ2-1
v_gene: TRBV9
abundance: .
d_gene: .

CDR3aa: CASSRLAAISYNEQFF
CDR3nt: TGCGCCAGCAGCCGACTAGCGGCAATTTCCTACAATGAGCAGTTCTTC
j_gene: TRBJ2-1
v_gene: TRBV4-1
abundance: .
d_gene: TRBD2

CDR3aa: CASSYRAGYNEQFF
CDR3nt: TGTGCCAGCAGTTACAGGGCAGGGTACAATGAGCAGTTCTTC
j_gene: TRBJ2-1
v_gene: TRBV6-5
abundance: .
d_gene: .

CDR3aa: CASSKLAVITGELFF
CDR3nt: TGTGCCAGCAGCAAACTAGCGGTGATTACCGGGGAGCTGTTTTTT
j_gene: TRBJ2-2
v_gene: TRBV6-6
abundance: .
d_gene: TRBD2

CDR3aa: CASRVDTGELFF
CDR3nt: TGTGCCAGCAGAGTAGACACCGGGGAGCTGTTTTTT
j_gene: TRBJ2-2
v_gene: TRBV5-5
abundance: .
d_gene: .

CDR3aa: CASTSSGGLDTQYF
CDR3nt: TGTGCCAGCACTTCTAGCGGGGGGTTAGATACGCAGTATTTT
j_gene: TRBJ2-3
v_gene: TRBV2
abundance: .
d_gene: TRBD2

CDR3aa: CASSQDIIGTPYGYTF
CDR3nt: TGCGCCAGCAGCCAAGATATCATTGGGACACCCTATGGCTACACCTTC
j_gene: TRBJ1-2
v_gene: TRBV4-1
abundance: .
d_gene: .

CDR3aa: CASSLNGRARNEQFF
CDR3nt: TGTGCCAGCAGCTTAAACGGGAGGGCTAGGAATGAGCAGTTCTTC
j_gene: TRBJ2-1
v_gene: TRBV7-3
abundance: .
d_gene: TRBD2

CDR3aa: CASSLGDYGYTF
CDR3nt: TGTGCCAGCAGCTTGGGAGACTATGGCTACACCTTC
j_gene: TRBJ1-2
v_gene: TRBV5-4
abundance: .
d_gene: .

CDR3aa: CASSRGVANEKLFF
CDR3nt: TGTGCCAGCAGCCGGGGGGTCGCCAATGAAAAACTGTTTTTT
j_gene: TRBJ1-4
v_gene: TRBV27
abundance: once
d_gene: .

CDR3aa: CASSLTPPGQDQAFF
CDR3nt: TGTGCCAGCAGTTTGACCCCCCCGGGACAGGATCAAGCTTTCTTT
j_gene: TRBJ1-1
v_gene: TRBV27
abundance: .
d_gene: TRBD1

CDR3aa: CASSTSDRAYNEQFF
CDR3nt: TGCGCCAGCAGCACCTCGGACAGGGCCTACAATGAGCAGTTCTTC
j_gene: TRBJ2-1
v_gene: TRBV5-1
abundance: few
d_gene: TRBD1